The source of this TCR beta chain is a study of shared T cell receptors in the human thymus. The table came from immunoSEQ multiplex PCR; TCRdb's copy has only in-frame clones and leaves some out. Among more than 550,000 clones listed, 80% to 90% were seen once. The CDR3 spans 15 residues. V dropped 3 bases and J dropped 2; count of bases not matched to a gene: 3. Germline-derived CDR1 and CDR2 are LGHNA and YSLEER. These sequences were also reported in another study, on human thymus T cells. From that paper: The donors were infants in Finland with congenital heart defects, otherwise immunologically healthy. It was from resections taken during corrective heart surgery that the thymus tissue came. Highly overlapping thymic repertoires among unrelated individuals were reported in related research.

The chain couples TRBV4-3 to TRBJ1-2; 10 bases align to TRBD1. This receptor was identified in a girl under two years old with a congenital heart defect. The sample comprised thymocytes. The CDR3 region is CASSQGQGRNYGYTF. In nucleotides, the CDR3 is TGCGCCAGCAGCCAGGGACAGGGGCGGAACTATGGCTACACCTTC.